The next 25 T cell receptor beta chains were all read from a single sample in a study of blood T cell repertoires in COVID-19. Using immunoSEQ multiplex PCR, the repertoire was profiled, and TCRdb retains in-frame clones only, with some absent. The sample yields approximately 360,000 clones, 88% seen once. Sequenced input: PBMCs or T cells enriched from blood (not recorded which). The origin of the receptors is a woman in her twenties or thirties with acute COVID-19.

The gene calls are TRBV5-1 and TRBJ2-1; D not resolved. The length of the CDR3 is 15 residues. Trimming took off 0 bases at V and 0 bases at J, with 7 bases between the two ends. From germline, CDR1 is SGHRS and CDR2 YFSETQ. The CDR3 spells CASSLEWSSYNEQFF. CDR3 DNA: TGCGCCAGCAGCTTGGAATGGAGCTCCTACAATGAGCAGTTCTTC.

The V gene is TRBV19, the J gene TRBJ2-3; 11 nucleotides line up with TRBD2. The V gene's germline CDR1 is LNHDA and CDR2 SQIVND (reference sequence). The CDR3 contains 15 residues. The V gene end was trimmed by 5 bases and the J gene end by 4 bases; junction bases not matched to a gene: 5. The CDR3 sequence is CASSFPSGGPDTQYF. CDR3 DNA: TGTGCCAGTAGTTTCCCTAGCGGGGGGCCAGATACGCAGTATTTT.

This rearrangement joins TRBV5-5 to TRBJ1-5; possible D gene TRBD1, 6 bases. Trimming left V 2 bases short and J 3 bases short, with 12 bases between. The CDR3 spans 15 residues. Germline CDR1 SGHKS, CDR2 YYEKEE (reference sequence). In DNA form, the CDR3 reads TGTGCCAGCAGCTTCTTTACAGGGAACAATCAGCCCCAGCATTTT. The encoded protein is CASSFFTGNNQPQHF.

This chain uses TRBV5-1 with TRBJ1-6; 7 bases match TRBD1. This CDR3 has 17 amino acids. Germline CDR1 is SGHRS and CDR2 is YFSETQ. Unmatched junction bases numbered 7, after V lost 4 bases and J lost 0 bases. The CDR3 region is CASSTNRGSSYNSPLHF. CDR3 sequence (DNA): TGCGCCAGCAGCACCAACAGGGGAAGCTCCTATAATTCACCCCTCCACTTT.

This chain connects TRBV29-1 to TRBJ2-7, with TRBD1 matching over 7 bases. The CDR3 sequence is 14 residues long. Germline V lookup: CDR1 SQVTM, CDR2 ANQGSEA. Trimming at V came to 7 bases and at J to 0 bases, leaving 9 bases not matched to a gene. Here the CDR3 reads CSGAGTDFSYEQYF. In DNA, the CDR3 is TGCAGCGGCGCCGGGACAGACTTCTCCTACGAGCAGTACTTC.

This clone was counted once. This chain uses TRBV10-3 with TRBJ2-7; 7 positions match TRBD2. J gave up 6 bases and V 0 bases, and 11 bases lay outside the gene matches. Per the germline V gene, CDR1 is ENHRY and CDR2 is SYGVKD. This CDR3 comprises 16 residues. Written as DNA, the CDR3 is TGTGCCATCAGTGAGTCCTGGGGGGGGGTATCTTCCGAGCAGTACTTC. Protein: CAISESWGGVSSEQYF.

The rearrangement links TRBV7-9 to TRBJ2-7, with D maybe TRBD2 (5 bases). V lost 1 base and J lost 3, with 10 bases in between. Germline assignment: CDR1 SEHNR and CDR2 FQNEAQ (reference sequence). This CDR3 is built from 14 residues. This CDR3 reads CASSLGSGIYEQYF. The CDR3 DNA is TGTGCCAGCAGCTTAGGCTCGGGGATCTACGAGCAGTACTTC. Full variable domain (remainder filled in from reference TRBV7-9 and TRBJ2-7): DTGVSQNPRHKITKRGQNVTFRCDPISEHNRLYWYRQTLGQGPEFLTYFQNEAQLEKSRLLSDRFSAERPKGSFSTLEIQRTEQGDSAMYLCASSLGSGIYEQYFGPGTRLTVT.

The chain links TRBV7-2 to TRBJ2-1, with 15 bases aligning to TRBD2. Germline trimming cut 4 bases from V and 12 bases from J; bases unmatched to any gene: 13. This CDR3 has 17 residues. CDR1 and CDR2 (germline): SGHTA, FQGNSA. This chain's CDR3 is CASSWGTGLAGGLGQFF. The CDR3 DNA is TGTGCCAGCAGCTGGGGAACTGGACTAGCGGGGGGGCTAGGGCAGTTCTTC.

This clone was detected once. This chain uses TRBV6-5 with TRBJ1-6, with D possibly TRBD1 on 5 matching bases. The CDR3 is 14 amino acids. V was trimmed by 8 bases and J by 9 bases, leaving 17 bases between them. CDR1 and CDR2 from the germline V gene are MNHEY and SVGAGI. The CDR3, as DNA: TGTGCCAGCTACAGGACGGAGCCGGGTTCACCCCTCCACTTT. Protein sequence: CASYRTEPGSPLHF.

The chain employs TRBV7-3 and TRBJ2-7; 8 bases align to TRBD1. Germline assignment: CDR1 SGHTA and CDR2 FQGTGA. V was pared by 5 bases and J by 0 bases, with 6 bases of the junction left unmatched. CDR3 length: 15 amino acids. For the CDR3, the DNA is TGTGCCAGCAGCCACGCCGGGACAGGCTCCTACGAGCAGTACTTC. Translation: CASSHAGTGSYEQYF.

This chain connects TRBV9 to TRBJ1-1; D may be TRBD1 (5 bases). The germline V gene has CDR1 SGDLS and CDR2 YYNGEE. V shed 2 bases and J shed 0 bases, with 8 bases lying between them. This CDR3 has 14 amino acids. CDR3 loop: CASSVQGVNTEAFF. In DNA form, the CDR3 reads TGTGCCAGCAGCGTCCAGGGCGTGAACACTGAAGCTTTCTTT.

This clone was counted once. The J gene is TRBJ2-3, the V gene TRBV9, with 7 positions matching TRBD1. V trimming: 3 bases; J trimming: 3 bases; junction bases outside the gene matches: 10. Per germline, CDR1 SGDLS and CDR2 YYNGEE. The CDR3 runs to 16 residues. DNA for the CDR3: TGTGCCAGCAGCGCCGCAGGGGGTACAGGGACAGATACGCAGTATTTT. Residues: CASSAAGGTGTDTQYF.

This chain uses TRBV7-8 with TRBJ1-1; possibly TRBD1 for D (5 bases). This CDR3 comprises 14 residues. Trimming shortened V by 5 bases and J by 6 bases, and 16 bases separated the two germline ends. The V gene's germline CDR1 is SGHVS and CDR2 FQNEAQ. The chain's CDR3 is CASSPTTGVAEAFF. The CDR3 nucleotides read TGTGCCAGCAGCCCAACGACGGGGGTCGCTGAAGCTTTCTTT.

This chain connects TRBV27 to TRBJ2-3, with 7 bases aligning to TRBD2. The CDR3 is made up of 15 amino acids. The V and J ends lost 4 bases and 1 base, in that order; junction bases with no gene match: 5. Germline assignment: CDR1 MNHEY and CDR2 SMNVEV (reference sequence). CDR3 sequence: CASSWEGRRTDTQYF. CDR3 nucleotides: TGTGCCAGCAGTTGGGAGGGACGACGCACAGATACGCAGTATTTT.

The chain uses TRBV5-1 and TRBJ2-2; 7 bases map to TRBD1. Trimming cost V 3 bases and J 1 base; bases outside gene matches: 0. The germline V gene encodes CDR1 SGHRS and CDR2 YFSETQ. The CDR3 has 14 amino acids. In nucleotides, the CDR3 is TGCGCCAGCAGCTGGGACAGGAACACCGGGGAGCTGTTTTTT. Translating it yields CASSWDRNTGELFF.

The chain combines TRBV30 with TRBJ2-6; a weak D match, TRBD2 (6 bases). CDR1 is GTSNPN and CDR2 is SVGIG in the germline V gene (reference sequence). The CDR3 sequence is 15 residues long. The V gene lost 5 bases and the J gene lost 4 bases, with 15 bases spanning the gap. CDR3 protein: CAWGAIGGGANVLTF. CDR3 in DNA: TGTGCCTGGGGCGCGATCGGGGGAGGGGCCAACGTCCTGACTTTC. Variable domain in full (rest from reference TRBV30 and TRBJ2-6): SQTIHQWPATLVQPVGSPLSLECTVEGTSNPNLYWYRQAAGRGLQLLFYSVGIGQISSEVPQNLSASRPQDRQFILSSKKLLLSDSGFYLCAWGAIGGGANVLTFGAGSRLTVL.

The rearrangement joins TRBV5-1 to TRBJ1-1, with D perhaps matching TRBD1 (6 bases). Per the germline V gene, CDR1 is SGHRS and CDR2 is YFSETQ. V was shortened by 6 bases and J by 0 bases, with 15 bases between the two germline ends. The CDR3 contains 15 residues. In nucleotides, the CDR3 is TGCGCCAGCACCCCCTCAGGGGACATGAACACTGAAGCTTTCTTT. This codes for CASTPSGDMNTEAFF.

This clone occurred once. The rearrangement uses TRBV7-2 and TRBJ2-7; D uncertain. The CDR3 spans 15 residues. Germline V CDR1 and CDR2: SGHTA, FQGNSA. Trimming pared 5 bases from V and 4 bases from J, leaving 18 bases between. CDR3 loop: CASSPRPSSSYEQYF. The CDR3 DNA reads TGTGCCAGCAGCCCCCGTCCGAGCTCTTCATACGAGCAGTACTTC. Supplemented by reference TRBV7-2 and TRBJ2-7, the full variable domain reads GAGVSQSPSNKVTEKGKDVELRCDPISGHTALYWYRQSLGQGLEFLIYFQGNSAPDKSGLPSDRFSAERTGGSVSTLTIQRTQQEDSAVYLCASSPRPSSSYEQYFGPGTRLTVT.

The chain employs TRBV5-1 and TRBJ2-2, with 9 bases identical to TRBD2. The germline V gene has CDR1 SGHRS and CDR2 YFSETQ. The length of the CDR3 is 15 residues. The V segment lost 4 bases and the J segment 1 base; nucleotides outside the gene matches: 2. CDR3 protein: CASSPTSGNTGELFF. The CDR3 DNA sequence: TGCGCCAGCAGCCCGACTAGCGGGAACACCGGGGAGCTGTTTTTT. Variable domain in full (rest from reference TRBV5-1 and TRBJ2-2): KAGVTQTPRYLIKTRGQQVTLSCSPISGHRSVSWYQQTPGQGLQFLFEYFSETQRNKGNFPGRFSGRQFSNSRSEMNVSTLELGDSALYLCASSPTSGNTGELFFGEGSRLTVL.

Worth noting for this clone: Other DNA sequences in this sample translate to the same CDR3. The chain uses TRBV6-5 and TRBJ2-6; possible D gene TRBD1, 5 bases. Trimming removed 4 bases at V and 0 bases at J, with 7 bases between. CDR3 length equals 15 residues. CDR1 and CDR2 (germline): MNHEY, SVGAGI. The CDR3 spells CASSLQGSGANVLTF. For the CDR3, the DNA is TGTGCCAGCAGTTTGCAGGGCTCTGGGGCCAACGTCCTGACTTTC.

This sequence joins TRBV18 and TRBJ1-2; 7 bases are shared with TRBD1. Per germline, CDR1 KGHSH and CDR2 LQKENI. The CDR3 contains 13 residues. V shed 2 bases and J 5 bases; nucleotides not matched to a gene: 2. The CDR3 protein is CASSPGQVYGYTF. The CDR3 DNA follows: TGTGCCAGCTCACCAGGACAGGTTTATGGCTACACCTTC. Supplemented by reference TRBV18 and TRBJ1-2, the full variable domain reads NAGVMQNPRHLVRRRGQEARLRCSPMKGHSHVYWYRQLPEEGLKFMVYLQKENIIDESGMPKERFSAEFPKEGPSILRIQQVVRGDSAAYFCASSPGQVYGYTFGSGTRLTVV.

The V gene is TRBV5-1, the J gene TRBJ2-3, with 12 bases lining up with TRBD2. Germline V lookup: CDR1 SGHRS, CDR2 YFSETQ. With V trimmed by 0 bases and J by 2 bases, 7 bases remained unmatched. This CDR3 has 18 amino acids. In DNA form, the CDR3 reads TGCGCCAGCAGCTTGGGCCGGACTAGCGGGGAGATCACAGATACGCAGTATTTT. This codes for CASSLGRTSGEITDTQYF.

This sequence joins TRBV5-6 and TRBJ2-4, with no clear D. The CDR3 is 13 residues long. Germline CDR1 is SGHDT and CDR2 is YYEEEE. V lost 4 bases and J 7 bases, leaving 12 bases between the germline ends. The CDR3 bases are TGTGCCAGCAGCCCAGCAGGATTGAACATTCAGTACTTC. This codes for CASSPAGLNIQYF.

This chain uses TRBV2 with TRBJ1-2; TRBD1 matches at 9 bases. CDR1 and CDR2 from the germline V gene are SNHLY and FYNNEI. V dropped 5 bases and J dropped 5; count of bases not matched to a gene: 12. CDR3 size: 16 residues. The CDR3 protein is CASSTGTGNRRYGYTF. As DNA, the CDR3 is TGTGCCAGCAGTACCGGGACAGGGAACAGAAGGTATGGCTACACCTTC.

This clone showed up just once. The CDR3 region has the DNA TGCGCCAGCAGCTCCGTGGGACTTCCGAATTCACCCCTCCACTTT. This encodes CASSSVGLPNSPLHF. V and J are TRBV5-1 and TRBJ1-6; possible D gene TRBD1, 5 bases. The ends were cut back, 3 bases at V and 7 bases at J, with 14 bases in the middle. CDR1 and CDR2 from the germline V gene are SGHRS and YFSETQ. CDR3 length equals 15 residues.